The T cell receptor (beta chain) under discussion was sequenced for a study of T cells in Graves' hyperthyroidism and ophthalmopathy. Study-level findings and limits: Researchers found most expanded thyroid clonotypes above 0.001 in blood as well.

This clonotype was picked up many times. Its matching antigen is unknown. Amplification of TCR beta CDR3 regions used RNA as the template. TCR CDR3 underwent first-round RT-PCR with the HTBI primer set. Via MiXCR, TCRdb re-called the multiplex PCR reads, giving one row per CDR3 protein. The sample includes under 800,000 distinct CDR3 sequences, 12% to 15% seen only once; the top ten take 10% to 13%. Patients aged 18 to 65 with hyperthyroidism were newly diagnosed, with duration under 2 months. Orbital computed tomography and thyroid ultrasound, together with serum TRAb and thyroxine and clinical symptoms, were used for diagnoses. Isolation of PBMCs was performed on around 10 ml fresh peripheral blood. The ends lost 4 bases at V and 0 bases at J; junction bases unmatched: 6. CDR3 length: 16 amino acids. Germline loops: CDR1 SGHRS, CDR2 YFSETQ.

J is TRBJ1-4 and V is TRBV5-1; TRBD1 agrees at 7 bases. The material sequenced was blood. This clonotype was obtained from a woman between 18 and 29 years old with Graves' hyperthyroidism. DNA for the CDR3: TGCGCCAGCAGCGCTGGACAGGCGGCAACTAATGAAAAACTGTTTTTT. Translating it yields CASSAGQAATNEKLFF.